This TCR beta chain was sequenced during a study of chemoradiotherapy in HPV16-positive cancers. Study conclusions and caveats: Candidate HPV-specific clones and E7-related TCR motifs grew in tumor during treatment. HPV-responsive T-cell expansion during chemoradiotherapy was linked to improved recurrence-free survival in HPV16-positive patients.

Looked up from germline, CDR1 is SGHRS and CDR2 is YFSETQ. This CDR3 has 15 residues. V lost 3 bases and J 1 base, leaving 13 bases between the germline ends. Repertoires were generated with immunoSEQ multiplex PCR, while TCRdb's copy carries only in-frame clones and drops some. The table records about 9,200 clones, approximately 78% of them present only once. Repeated repertoire sampling spanned the course of chemoradiotherapy. Notes on this clone: Its matching antigen is unknown.

This sample was taken from a patient who underwent chemoradiotherapy. This chain joins TRBV5-1 and TRBJ2-5; perhaps TRBD1 as D (6 bases). The sequence came from a human donor with HPV-associated anogenital cancer. This CDR3 reads CASSWTNRVQETQYF. In DNA form, the CDR3 reads TGCGCCAGCAGCTGGACGAACAGGGTCCAAGAGACCCAGTACTTC. Based on the CDR3 plus reference TRBV5-1 and TRBJ2-5, the full variable domain is KAGVTQTPRYLIKTRGQQVTLSCSPISGHRSVSWYQQTPGQGLQFLFEYFSETQRNKGNFPGRFSGRQFSNSRSEMNVSTLELGDSALYLCASSWTNRVQETQYFGPGTRLLVL.